These 2 T cell receptor beta chains were sequenced from one sample in a study of blood T cell repertoires in COVID-19. The data were produced by immunoSEQ multiplex PCR, yet TCRdb's version contains in-frame clones alone and is incomplete. The table has 90,000 to 110,000 clones, 80% seen once. Sequencing used peripheral blood. These receptors were taken from a human donor in a cohort sampled during active or convalescent COVID-19.

The genes are TRBV30 and TRBJ2-5, with TRBD2 matching over 12 bases. V lost 3 bases to trimming and J lost 1 base; unmatched junction nucleotides: 3. The length of the CDR3 is 15 residues. Germline values: CDR1 GTSNPN, CDR2 SVGIG (reference sequence). The CDR3 loop reads CAWRPGLAGQETQYF. The DNA for the CDR3 is TGTGCCTGGAGGCCGGGACTAGCGGGCCAAGAGACCCAGTACTTC.

The V gene is TRBV2, the J gene TRBJ2-5; 10 bases fit TRBD1. The V gene end was trimmed by 4 bases and the J gene end by 3 bases; junction bases not matched to a gene: 17. Germline values: CDR1 SNHLY, CDR2 FYNNEI. The CDR3 runs 19 residues. The chain's CDR3 is CASSATGTGVFLREETQYF. CDR3 coding DNA: TGTGCCAGCAGTGCCACCGGGACAGGGGTTTTTTTACGGGAAGAGACCCAGTACTTC.